This T cell receptor (beta chain) was identified in a study of post-analysis software for immune sequencing data (dated by TCRdb to between 2015 and 2016). Background on the whole study: The recorded disease courses included relapsing-remitting, secondary progressive and progressive-relapsing multiple sclerosis, and some patients had no subtype annotation. The patient repertoires were compared against more than 10 previously published healthy control repertoires obtained from donors aged roughly 6 to 25 years. A subset of samples was prepared in parallel using single-end sample barcoding, then pooled and co-amplified after Illumina adapter ligation.

Preparation of the library involved PCR. Sequencing was performed on an Illumina HiSeq 2500. To reduce PCR and sequencing biases, unique molecular identifiers were built into the TCR beta cDNA libraries. Every 1 to 10 million input T cells yielded around 500,000 cDNA molecules, meaning each molecule approximated one T cell. Patient libraries were prepared and sequenced with the same protocol used for the earlier healthy control dataset. Samples belonging to the same batch were prepared together, multiplexed and sequenced on a shared HiSeq lane. In the source study's methods: MIGEC was used to process the raw barcoded reads, and molecular identifier groups with only a single read were discarded before consensus assembly and CDR3 extraction. Clonotype tables were post-analysed with VDJtools, and diversity was normalized by down-sampling all datasets to the smallest sample size. To correct batch-related cross-sample contamination, repertoire overlap clustering matched CDR3 amino acid sequences but not nucleotide sequences. TCRdb reprocessed the public reads (quality trimming at Q25 with fastp, clone calling with MiXCR) and kept in-frame beta chains. Rows matching on CDR3 protein sequence are summarized as one entry with the most common DNA and genes. The V and J calls and clone size are TCRdb's, not the authors'. The sample yields 700,000 to 800,000 distinct CDR3 sequences; approximately 30% were counted once. More than 0.55% of the sample is held by the ten biggest clonotypes.

Study-level results and caveats: The control group was slightly older than the multiple sclerosis patient group. Significantly lower normalized Chao1 diversity was found in multiple sclerosis patients than in controls, suggesting substantial peripheral T-cell clonal expansion. Direct clustering with F measure showed strong co-clustering of samples prepared in the same batch, prompting a batch-effect correction. Significantly higher frequencies in patients than in controls were found for roughly five TRBV segments, including TRBV5-6, TRBV5-1 and TRBV20-1.

TCR beta repertoires were profiled from peripheral blood of roughly 13 young patients with multiple sclerosis to demonstrate the VDJtools post-analysis software. Multiple sclerosis patients were children and adolescents aged about 6 to 15 years. This clonotype was seen a handful of times. Its antigen is still unknown. Base qualities were left out, and no much larger clone turns up one base away. Counted from cysteine to phenylalanine, this CDR3 has 15 amino acids. The kept DNA is CDR3 alone, 45 bases in frame from the first base. Trimming takes 5 bases from V and 2 bases from J, and the germline ends sit 15 bases apart. The germline V gene encodes CDR1 SEHNR and CDR2 FQNEAQ (reference sequence).

The TCR was taken from a girl between 5 and 17 years old with multiple sclerosis. The sequence links TRBV7-9 to TRBJ1-2, and possibly TRBD1, on 6 matching bases. Sample: blood. The nucleotide sequence is given as TGTGCCAGCAGCCCCGGGGGCCAGGGAAACTATGGCTACACCTTC. It translates as CASSPGGQGNYGYTF.